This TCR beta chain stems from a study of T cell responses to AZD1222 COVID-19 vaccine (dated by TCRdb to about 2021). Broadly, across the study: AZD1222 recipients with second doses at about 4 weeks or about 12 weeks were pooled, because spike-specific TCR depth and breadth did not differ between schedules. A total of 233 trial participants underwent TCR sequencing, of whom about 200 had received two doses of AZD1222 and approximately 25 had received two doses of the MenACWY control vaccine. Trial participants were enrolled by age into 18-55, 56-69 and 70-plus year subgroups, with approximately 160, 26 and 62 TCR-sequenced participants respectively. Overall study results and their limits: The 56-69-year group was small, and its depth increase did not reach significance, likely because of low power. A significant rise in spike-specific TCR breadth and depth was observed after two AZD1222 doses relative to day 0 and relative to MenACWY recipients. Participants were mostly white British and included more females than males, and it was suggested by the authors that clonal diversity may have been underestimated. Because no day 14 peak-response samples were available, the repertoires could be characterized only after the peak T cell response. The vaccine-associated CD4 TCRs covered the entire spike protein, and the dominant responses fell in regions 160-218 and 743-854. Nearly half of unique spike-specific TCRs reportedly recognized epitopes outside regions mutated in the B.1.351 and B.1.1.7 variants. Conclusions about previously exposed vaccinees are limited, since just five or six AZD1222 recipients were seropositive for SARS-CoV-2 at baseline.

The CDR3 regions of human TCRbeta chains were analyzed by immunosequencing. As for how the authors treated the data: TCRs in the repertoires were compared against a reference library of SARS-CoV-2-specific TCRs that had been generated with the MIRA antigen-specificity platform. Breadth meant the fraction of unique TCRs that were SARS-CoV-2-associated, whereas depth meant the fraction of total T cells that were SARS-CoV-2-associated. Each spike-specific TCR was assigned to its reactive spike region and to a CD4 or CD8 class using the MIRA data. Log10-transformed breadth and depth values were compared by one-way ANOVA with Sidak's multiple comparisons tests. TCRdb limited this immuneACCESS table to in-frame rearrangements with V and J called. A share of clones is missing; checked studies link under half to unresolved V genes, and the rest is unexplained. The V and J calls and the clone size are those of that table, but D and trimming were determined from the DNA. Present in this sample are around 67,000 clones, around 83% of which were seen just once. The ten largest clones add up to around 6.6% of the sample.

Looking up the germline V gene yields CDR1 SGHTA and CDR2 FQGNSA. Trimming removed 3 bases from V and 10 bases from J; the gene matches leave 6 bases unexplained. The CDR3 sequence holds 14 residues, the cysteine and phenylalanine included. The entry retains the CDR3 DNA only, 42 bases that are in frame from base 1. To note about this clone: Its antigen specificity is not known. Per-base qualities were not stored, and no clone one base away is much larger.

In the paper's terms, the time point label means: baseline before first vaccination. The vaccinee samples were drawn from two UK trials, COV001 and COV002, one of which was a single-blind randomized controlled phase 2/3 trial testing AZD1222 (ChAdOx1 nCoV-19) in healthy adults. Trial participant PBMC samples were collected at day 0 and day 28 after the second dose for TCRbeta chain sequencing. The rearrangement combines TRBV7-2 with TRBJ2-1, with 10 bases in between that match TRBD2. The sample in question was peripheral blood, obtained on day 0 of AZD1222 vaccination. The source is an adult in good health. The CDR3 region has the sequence CASSFSGGAREQFF. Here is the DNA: TGTGCCAGCAGCTTCAGCGGGGGGGCAAGGGAGCAGTTCTTC.